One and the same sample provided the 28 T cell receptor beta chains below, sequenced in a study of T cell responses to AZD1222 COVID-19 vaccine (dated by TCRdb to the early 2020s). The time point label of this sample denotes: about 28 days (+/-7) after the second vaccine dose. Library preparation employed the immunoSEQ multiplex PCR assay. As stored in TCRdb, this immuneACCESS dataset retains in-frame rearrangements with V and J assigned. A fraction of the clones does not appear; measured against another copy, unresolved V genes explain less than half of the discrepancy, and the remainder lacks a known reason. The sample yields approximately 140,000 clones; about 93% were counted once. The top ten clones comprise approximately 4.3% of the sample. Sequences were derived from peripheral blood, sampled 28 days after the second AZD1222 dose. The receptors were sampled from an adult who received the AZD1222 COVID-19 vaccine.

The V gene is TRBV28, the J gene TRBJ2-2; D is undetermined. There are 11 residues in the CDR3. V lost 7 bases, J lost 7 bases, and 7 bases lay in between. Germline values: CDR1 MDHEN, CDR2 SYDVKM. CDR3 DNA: TGTGCCAGCACCGTAGACGGGGAGCTGTTTTTT. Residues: CASTVDGELFF. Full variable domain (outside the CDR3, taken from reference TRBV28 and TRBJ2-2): DVKVTQSSRYLVKRTGEKVFLECVQDMDHENMFWYRQDPGLGLRLIYFSYDVKMKEKGDIPEGYSVSREKKERFSLILESASTNQTSMYLCASTVDGELFFGEGSRLTVL.

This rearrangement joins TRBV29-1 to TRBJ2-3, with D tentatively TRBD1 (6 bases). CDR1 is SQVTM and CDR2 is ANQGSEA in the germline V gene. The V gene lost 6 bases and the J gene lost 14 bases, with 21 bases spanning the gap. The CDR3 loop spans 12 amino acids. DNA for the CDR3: TGCAGCGTACGAGGACAGCCGGGTTTGGGGTATTTT. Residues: CSVRGQPGLGYF.

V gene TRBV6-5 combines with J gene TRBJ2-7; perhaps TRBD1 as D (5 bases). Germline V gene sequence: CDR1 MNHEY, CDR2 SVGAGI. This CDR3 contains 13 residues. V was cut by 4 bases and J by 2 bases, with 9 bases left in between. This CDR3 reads CASSLFRAYEQYF. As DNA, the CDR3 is TGTGCCAGCAGTTTGTTCAGGGCCTACGAGCAGTACTTC.

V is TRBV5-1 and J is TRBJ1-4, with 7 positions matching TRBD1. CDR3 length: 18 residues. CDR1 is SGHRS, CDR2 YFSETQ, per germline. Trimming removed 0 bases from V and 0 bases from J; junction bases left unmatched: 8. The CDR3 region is CASSLVTGLGATNEKLFF. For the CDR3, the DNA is TGCGCCAGCAGCTTGGTGACAGGGTTGGGGGCAACTAATGAAAAACTGTTTTTT. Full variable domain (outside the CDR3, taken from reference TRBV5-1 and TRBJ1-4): KAGVTQTPRYLIKTRGQQVTLSCSPISGHRSVSWYQQTPGQGLQFLFEYFSETQRNKGNFPGRFSGRQFSNSRSEMNVSTLELGDSALYLCASSLVTGLGATNEKLFFGSGTQLSVL.

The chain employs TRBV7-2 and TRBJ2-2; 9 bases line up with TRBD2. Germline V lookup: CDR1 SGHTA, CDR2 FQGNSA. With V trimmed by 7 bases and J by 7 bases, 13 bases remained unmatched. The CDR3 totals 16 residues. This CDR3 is CASIKRLAAGGGELFF. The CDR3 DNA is TGTGCCAGCATCAAGAGACTAGCGGCAGGGGGCGGGGAGCTGTTTTTT.

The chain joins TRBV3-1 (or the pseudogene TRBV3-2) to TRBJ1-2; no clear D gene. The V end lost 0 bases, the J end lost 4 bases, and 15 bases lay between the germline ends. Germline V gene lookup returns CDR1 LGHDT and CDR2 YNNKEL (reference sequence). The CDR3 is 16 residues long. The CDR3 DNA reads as TGTGCCAGCAGCCAAGATGAGGATCTGCCTCGCTATGGCTACACCTTC. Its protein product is CASSQDEDLPRYGYTF.

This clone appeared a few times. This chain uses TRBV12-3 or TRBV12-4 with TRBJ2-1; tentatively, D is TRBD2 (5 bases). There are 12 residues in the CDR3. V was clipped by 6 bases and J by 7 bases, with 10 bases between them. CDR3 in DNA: TGTGCCAGCAGGCAATGGAGGAATGAGCAGTTCTTC. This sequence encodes CASRQWRNEQFF.

The CDR3, as DNA: TGTGCCAGCAGCTTAGATAAAAGCGGGGGGCCTTTCTACGAGCAGTACTTC. This codes for CASSLDKSGGPFYEQYF. The rearrangement joins TRBV11-3 to TRBJ2-7, with 9 nucleotides matching TRBD2. CDR1 SGHNT and CDR2 YENEEA come from the germline V gene. The CDR3 has 17 residues. V was clipped by 0 bases and J by 3 bases; unmatched bases: 9.

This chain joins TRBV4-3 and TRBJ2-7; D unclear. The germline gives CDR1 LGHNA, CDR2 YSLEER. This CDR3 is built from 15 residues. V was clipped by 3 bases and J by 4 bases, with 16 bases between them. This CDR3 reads CASSHGSGLDYEQYF. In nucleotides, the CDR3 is TGCGCCAGCAGCCATGGCTCCGGATTGGATTACGAGCAGTACTTC.

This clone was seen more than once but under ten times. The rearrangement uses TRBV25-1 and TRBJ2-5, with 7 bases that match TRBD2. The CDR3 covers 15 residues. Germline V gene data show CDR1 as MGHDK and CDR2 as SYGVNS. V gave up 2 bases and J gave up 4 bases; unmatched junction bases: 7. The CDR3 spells CASSEETSFGETQYF. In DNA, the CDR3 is TGTGCCAGCAGTGAAGAGACTAGCTTTGGAGAGACCCAGTACTTC.

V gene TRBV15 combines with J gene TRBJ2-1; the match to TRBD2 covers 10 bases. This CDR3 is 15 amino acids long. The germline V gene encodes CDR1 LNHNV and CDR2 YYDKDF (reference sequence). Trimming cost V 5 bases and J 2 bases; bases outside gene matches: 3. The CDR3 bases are TGTGCCACCAGCCCTACTAGCGGGACCTACAATGAGCAGTTCTTC. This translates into CATSPTSGTYNEQFF.

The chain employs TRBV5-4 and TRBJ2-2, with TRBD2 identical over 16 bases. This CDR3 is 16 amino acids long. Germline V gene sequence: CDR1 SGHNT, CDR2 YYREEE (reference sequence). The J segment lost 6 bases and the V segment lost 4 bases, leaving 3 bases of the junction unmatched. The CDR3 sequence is CASSPGTSGRAGELFF. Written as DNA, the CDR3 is TGTGCCAGCAGCCCGGGGACTAGCGGGAGGGCCGGGGAGCTGTTTTTT. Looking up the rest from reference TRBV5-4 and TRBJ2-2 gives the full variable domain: ETGVTQSPTHLIKTRGQQVTLRCSSQSGHNTVSWYQQALGQGPQFIFQYYREEENGRGNFPPRFSGLQFPNYSSELNVNALELDDSALYLCASSPGTSGRAGELFFGEGSRLTVL.

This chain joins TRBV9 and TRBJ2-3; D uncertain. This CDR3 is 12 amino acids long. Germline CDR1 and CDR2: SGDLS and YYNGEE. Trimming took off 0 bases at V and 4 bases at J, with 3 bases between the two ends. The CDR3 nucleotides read TGTGCCAGCAGCGTAGGTCCAGATACGCAGTATTTT. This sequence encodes CASSVGPDTQYF.

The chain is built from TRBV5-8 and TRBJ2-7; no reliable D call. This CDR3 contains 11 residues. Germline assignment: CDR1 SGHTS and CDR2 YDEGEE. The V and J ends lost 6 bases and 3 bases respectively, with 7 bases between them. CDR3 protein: CASTPHYEQYF. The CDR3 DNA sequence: TGTGCCAGCACCCCCCACTACGAGCAGTACTTC.

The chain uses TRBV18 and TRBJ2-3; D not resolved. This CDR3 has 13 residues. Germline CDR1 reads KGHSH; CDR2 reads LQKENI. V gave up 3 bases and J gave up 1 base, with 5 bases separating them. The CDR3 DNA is TGTGCCAGCTCACCGGCGGGCACAGATACGCAGTATTTT. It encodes CASSPAGTDTQYF.

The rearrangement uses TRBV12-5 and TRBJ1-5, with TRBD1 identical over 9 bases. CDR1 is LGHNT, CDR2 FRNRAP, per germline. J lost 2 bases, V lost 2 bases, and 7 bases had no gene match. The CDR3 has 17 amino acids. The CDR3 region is CASGLITGTGRNQPQHF. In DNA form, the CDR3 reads TGTGCTAGTGGTTTGATCACCGGGACAGGGCGCAATCAGCCCCAGCATTTT.

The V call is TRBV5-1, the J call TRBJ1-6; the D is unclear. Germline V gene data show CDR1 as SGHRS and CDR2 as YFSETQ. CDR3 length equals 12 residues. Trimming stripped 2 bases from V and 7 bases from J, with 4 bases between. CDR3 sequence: CASSFPNSPLHF. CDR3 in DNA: TGCGCCAGCAGCTTCCCCAATTCACCCCTCCACTTT.

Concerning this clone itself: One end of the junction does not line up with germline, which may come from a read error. DNA for the CDR3: TGTGCCGGGTCCGGACAGGCAAACGTTCAGTACTTC. Protein: CAGSGQANVQYF. The chain is built from TRBV19 and TRBJ2-4; 7 bases map to TRBD1. CDR1 and CDR2 from the germline V gene are LNHDA and SQIVND (reference sequence). The length of the CDR3 is 12 residues.

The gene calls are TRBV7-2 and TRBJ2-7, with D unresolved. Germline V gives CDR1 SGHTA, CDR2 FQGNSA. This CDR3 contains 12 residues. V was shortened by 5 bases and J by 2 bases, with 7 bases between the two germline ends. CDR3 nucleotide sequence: TGTGCCAGCAGCGTCTCTACCTACGAGCAGTACTTC. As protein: CASSVSTYEQYF.

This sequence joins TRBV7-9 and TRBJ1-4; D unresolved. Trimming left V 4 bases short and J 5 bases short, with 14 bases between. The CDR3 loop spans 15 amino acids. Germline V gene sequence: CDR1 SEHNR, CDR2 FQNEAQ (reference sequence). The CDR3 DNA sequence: TGTGCCAGCAGCTCTTTCCGCGCCGGGAATGAAAAACTGTTTTTT. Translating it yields CASSSFRAGNEKLFF.

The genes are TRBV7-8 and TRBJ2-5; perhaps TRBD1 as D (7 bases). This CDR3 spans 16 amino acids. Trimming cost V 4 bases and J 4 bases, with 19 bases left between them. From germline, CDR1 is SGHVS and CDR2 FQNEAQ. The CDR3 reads CASSYSRGAIRETQYF. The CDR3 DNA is TGTGCCAGCAGCTACAGCAGGGGGGCGATTCGAGAGACCCAGTACTTC.

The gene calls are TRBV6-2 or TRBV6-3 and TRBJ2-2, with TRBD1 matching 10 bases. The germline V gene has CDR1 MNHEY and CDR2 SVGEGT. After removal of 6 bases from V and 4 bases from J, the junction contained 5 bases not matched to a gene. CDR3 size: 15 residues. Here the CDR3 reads CASSPTGGITGELFF. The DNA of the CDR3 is TGTGCCAGCAGCCCGACAGGGGGCATCACCGGGGAGCTGTTTTTT.

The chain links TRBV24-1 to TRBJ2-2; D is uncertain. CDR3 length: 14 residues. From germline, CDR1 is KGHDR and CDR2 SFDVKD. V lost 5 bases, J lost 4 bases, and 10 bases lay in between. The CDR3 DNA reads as TGTGCCACCAGTGCAGATAGTTTCACCGGGGAGCTGTTTTTT. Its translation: CATSADSFTGELFF.

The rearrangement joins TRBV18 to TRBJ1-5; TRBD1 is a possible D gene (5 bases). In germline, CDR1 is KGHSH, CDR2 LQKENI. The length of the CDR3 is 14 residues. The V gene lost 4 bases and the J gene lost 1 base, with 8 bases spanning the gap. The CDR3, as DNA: TGTGCCAGCTCACAGGGGAGAAGCAATCAGCCCCAGCATTTT. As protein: CASSQGRSNQPQHF.

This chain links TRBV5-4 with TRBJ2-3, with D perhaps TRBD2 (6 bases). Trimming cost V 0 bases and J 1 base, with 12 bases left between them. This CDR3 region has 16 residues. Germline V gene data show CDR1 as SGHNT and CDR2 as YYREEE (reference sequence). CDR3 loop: CASSLGGTARTDTQYF. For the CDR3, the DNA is TGTGCCAGCAGCTTGGGCGGGACGGCACGCACAGATACGCAGTATTTT.

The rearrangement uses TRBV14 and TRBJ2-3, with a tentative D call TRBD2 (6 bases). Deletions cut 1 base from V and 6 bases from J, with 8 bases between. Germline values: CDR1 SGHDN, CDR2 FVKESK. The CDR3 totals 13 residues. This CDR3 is CASSQALADTQYF. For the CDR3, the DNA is TGTGCCAGCAGCCAAGCCCTAGCGGATACGCAGTATTTT.

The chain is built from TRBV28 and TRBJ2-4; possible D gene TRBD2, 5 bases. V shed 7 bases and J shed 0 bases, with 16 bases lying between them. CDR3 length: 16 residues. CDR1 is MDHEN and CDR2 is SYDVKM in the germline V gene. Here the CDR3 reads CASNFGRDAAKNIQYF. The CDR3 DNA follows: TGTGCCAGCAATTTCGGACGGGATGCAGCCAAAAACATTCAGTACTTC. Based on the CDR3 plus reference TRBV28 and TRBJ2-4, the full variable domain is DVKVTQSSRYLVKRTGEKVFLECVQDMDHENMFWYRQDPGLGLRLIYFSYDVKMKEKGDIPEGYSVSREKKERFSLILESASTNQTSMYLCASNFGRDAAKNIQYFGAGTRLSVL.

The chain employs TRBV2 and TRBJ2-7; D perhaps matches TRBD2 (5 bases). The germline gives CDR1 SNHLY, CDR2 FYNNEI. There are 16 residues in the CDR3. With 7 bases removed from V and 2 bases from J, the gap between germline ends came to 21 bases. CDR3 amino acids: CASKEGFGGGTYEQYF. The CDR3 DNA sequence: TGTGCCAGCAAGGAAGGGTTCGGCGGAGGAACCTACGAGCAGTACTTC.